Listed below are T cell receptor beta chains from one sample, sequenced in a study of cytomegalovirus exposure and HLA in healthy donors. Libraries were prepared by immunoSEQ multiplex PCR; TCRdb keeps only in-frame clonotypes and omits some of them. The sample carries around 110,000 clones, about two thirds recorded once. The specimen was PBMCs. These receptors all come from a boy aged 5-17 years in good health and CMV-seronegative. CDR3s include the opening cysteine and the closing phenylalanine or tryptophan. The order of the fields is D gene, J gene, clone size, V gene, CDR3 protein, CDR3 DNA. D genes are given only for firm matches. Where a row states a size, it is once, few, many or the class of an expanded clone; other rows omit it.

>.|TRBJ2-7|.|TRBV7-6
CASSTLTGNEQYF
TGTGCCAGCAGCACCTTGACAGGAAACGAGCAGTACTTC
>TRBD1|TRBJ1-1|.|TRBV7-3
CASSLGLRGEEAFF
TGTGCCAGCAGCTTAGGGCTCAGGGGGGAGGAGGCTTTCTTT
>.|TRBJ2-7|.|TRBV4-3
CASSQVQDSSYEQYF
TGCGCCAGCAGCCAAGTCCAAGACAGCTCCTACGAGCAGTACTTC
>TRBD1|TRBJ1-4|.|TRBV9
CASSSPLGQALNEKLFF
TGTGCCAGCAGCTCCCCCTTGGGACAGGCCCTTAATGAAAAACTGTTTTTT
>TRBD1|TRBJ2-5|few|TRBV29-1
CSVDRGLETQYF
TGCAGCGTTGACAGGGGGCTAGAGACCCAGTACTTC
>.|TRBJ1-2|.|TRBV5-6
CASSLPPNRVNYGYTF
TGTGCCAGCAGCTTGCCCCCCAACAGGGTCAACTATGGCTACACCTTC
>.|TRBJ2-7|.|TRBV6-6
CASNRLGYEQYF
TGTGCCAGCAACCGGCTCGGGTACGAGCAGTACTTC
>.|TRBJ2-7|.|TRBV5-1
CASSFPTGKSPYEQYF
TGCGCCAGCAGCTTCCCCACAGGGAAAAGTCCCTACGAGCAGTACTTC
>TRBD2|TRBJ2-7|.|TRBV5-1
CASSWGLAGKPYEQYF
TGCGCCAGCAGCTGGGGACTAGCGGGTAAGCCGTACGAGCAGTACTTC
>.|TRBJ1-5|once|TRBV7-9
CASSLGGGLRQPQHF
TGTGCCAGCAGCTTAGGGGGGGGGTTGAGGCAGCCCCAGCATTTT
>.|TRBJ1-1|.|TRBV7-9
CASLLGTMNTEAFF
TGTGCCAGCCTCTTAGGGACAATGAACACTGAAGCTTTCTTT
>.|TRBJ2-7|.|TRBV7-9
CASSLVEELYEQYF
TGTGCCAGCAGCTTAGTGGAGGAACTCTACGAGCAGTACTTC
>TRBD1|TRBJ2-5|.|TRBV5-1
CASSLVSGDSGTQYF
TGCGCCAGCAGCTTGGTATCCGGGGACAGCGGGACCCAGTACTTC